Presented here are 24 T cell receptor beta chains from one specimen sequenced in a study of OX40 agonist ivuxolimab in advanced cancers. TCRdb's table, derived via immunoSEQ multiplex PCR, lists solely in-frame clones and lacks some. This sample yields tens of thousands of clones, of which about 85% are seen a single time; approximately 0.2% belongs to the top ten. The material was CD4+ or CD8+ T cells sorted from blood, obtained in a trial of the OX40 agonist ivuxolimab. The receptors shown here come from an adult with an advanced solid tumor such as melanoma, head and neck, liver or kidney cancer.

V and J are TRBV2 and TRBJ2-3; D is unresolved. Germline-derived CDR1 and CDR2 are SNHLY and FYNNEI. This CDR3 has 16 amino acids. Trimming shortened V by 2 bases and J by 0 bases, and 12 bases separated the two germline ends. The CDR3 reads CASSERYRVSTDTQYF. CDR3 bases: TGTGCCAGCAGTGAAAGGTATAGGGTGAGCACAGATACGCAGTATTTT. The whole variable domain, filled in from reference TRBV2 and TRBJ2-3, reads EPEVTQTPSHQVTQMGQEVILRCVPISNHLYFYWYRQILGQKVEFLVSFYNNEISEKSEIFDDQFSVERPDGSNFTLKIRSTKLEDSAMYFCASSERYRVSTDTQYFGPGTRLTVL.

This chain joins TRBV30 and TRBJ2-3, with 9 positions matching TRBD2. V dropped 3 bases and J dropped 3; count of bases not matched to a gene: 7. This CDR3 has 15 amino acids. The V gene's germline CDR1 is GTSNPN and CDR2 SVGIG (reference sequence). The DNA for the CDR3 is TGTGCCTGGAGGCGACTTAGCGGGGGAACAGATACGCAGTATTTT. Encoded protein: CAWRRLSGGTDTQYF.

Written as DNA, the CDR3 is TGTGCCAGCAGCTCAGGGCATCGGGGGTTTGGGTATTTT. It encodes CASSSGHRGFGYF. V and J are TRBV28 and TRBJ2-3; tentative D call: TRBD2 (6 bases). From germline, CDR1 is MDHEN and CDR2 SYDVKM. This CDR3 contains 13 residues. Trimming left V 6 bases short and J 14 bases short, with 21 bases between.

V usage is TRBV2 and J usage is TRBJ2-1; 7 nucleotides match TRBD1. V was pared by 3 bases and J by 8 bases, with 10 bases of the junction left unmatched. Germline V lookup: CDR1 SNHLY, CDR2 FYNNEI. The CDR3 spans 15 residues. CDR3 DNA sequence: TGTGCCAGCAGTGATGTAGGGGGCAGTTTTGATGAGCAGTTCTTC. This codes for CASSDVGGSFDEQFF. The full variable domain, rest sourced from reference TRBV2 and TRBJ2-1, is EPEVTQTPSHQVTQMGQEVILRCVPISNHLYFYWYRQILGQKVEFLVSFYNNEISEKSEIFDDQFSVERPDGSNFTLKIRSTKLEDSAMYFCASSDVGGSFDEQFFGPGTRLTVL.

This chain links TRBV4-1 with TRBJ2-6; the D is unclear. Germline CDR1 MGHRA, CDR2 YSYEKL. V was trimmed by 4 bases and J by 0 bases, leaving 16 bases between them. There are 18 residues in the CDR3. The CDR3 DNA reads TGCGCCAGCAGCCGACGAGAAACAGTGTCCTCTGGGGCCAACGTCCTGACTTTC. Residues: CASSRRETVSSGANVLTF.

The rearrangement joins TRBV7-9 to TRBJ1-4; D is perhaps TRBD1 (5 bases). V was pared by 1 base and J by 5 bases, with 11 bases between. There are 15 residues in the CDR3. The germline CDR1 and CDR2 sequences are SEHNR and FQNEAQ (reference sequence). The CDR3 nucleotides read TGTGCCAGCAGCTTAGGGGACGGCAGGAATGAAAAACTGTTTTTT. It encodes CASSLGDGRNEKLFF. Combining the CDR3 with reference TRBV7-9 and TRBJ1-4 gives the whole variable domain DTGVSQNPRHKITKRGQNVTFRCDPISEHNRLYWYRQTLGQGPEFLTYFQNEAQLEKSRLLSDRFSAERPKGSFSTLEIQRTEQGDSAMYLCASSLGDGRNEKLFFGSGTQLSVL.

V is TRBV18 and J is TRBJ1-3; TRBD1 agrees at 7 bases. CDR1 and CDR2 from the germline V gene are KGHSH and LQKENI. The junction had 14 bases not matched to a gene; V was cut back by 2 bases and J by 4 bases. The CDR3 totals 18 residues. The CDR3 DNA is TGTGCCAGCTCACCAGGAAGGGAAGGGGGCCTTCACGGAAACACCATATATTTT. Protein sequence: CASSPGREGGLHGNTIYF.

The chain employs TRBV5-1 and TRBJ1-4; no definite D call. The CDR3 sequence is 17 residues long. Germline CDR1 SGHRS, CDR2 YFSETQ. V lost 0 bases to trimming and J lost 0 bases, with 12 bases between them. This CDR3 reads CASSLGKSGATNEKLFF. CDR3 nucleotide sequence: TGCGCCAGCAGCTTGGGGAAGTCAGGTGCAACTAATGAAAAACTGTTTTTT.

The chain carries TRBV7-2 and TRBJ2-3; 9 nucleotides agree with TRBD2. The V gene end was trimmed by 2 bases and the J gene end by 5 bases; junction bases not matched to a gene: 8. CDR1 and CDR2 from the germline V gene are SGHTA and FQGNSA. The CDR3 runs 16 residues. Here the CDR3 reads CASSLFIAGAGDTQYF. The CDR3 DNA follows: TGTGCCAGCAGCTTATTTATAGCGGGAGCGGGAGATACGCAGTATTTT.

This chain connects TRBV18 to TRBJ2-7; 11 nucleotides agree with TRBD2. CDR1 KGHSH and CDR2 LQKENI come from the germline V gene. Unmatched junction bases numbered 6, after V lost 5 bases and J lost 3 bases. The CDR3 covers 15 residues. Here the CDR3 reads CASSDLAGGLYEQYV. The CDR3 DNA reads as TGTGCCAGCTCAGATCTAGCGGGGGGCCTCTACGAGCAGTACGTC.

The table lists this clone with a few counts. The chain is built from TRBV11-2 and TRBJ2-7; weak D call: TRBD1 (6 bases). The CDR3 length is 15 residues. Germline V gives CDR1 SGHAT, CDR2 FQNNGV. Trimming took off 2 bases at V and 5 bases at J, with 16 bases between the two ends. The CDR3 DNA reads TGTGCCAGCAGCTTACGAATGGGCAGGGGTGACGAGCAGTACGTC. Its translation: CASSLRMGRGDEQYV.

The chain is built from TRBV5-1 and TRBJ2-1, with D perhaps matching TRBD2 (6 bases). The CDR3 is 17 amino acids. Trimming pared 0 bases from V and 0 bases from J, leaving 13 bases between. CDR1 and CDR2 from the germline V gene are SGHRS and YFSETQ. The CDR3: CASSLGVSGFSYNEQFF. The CDR3 DNA sequence: TGCGCCAGCAGCTTGGGCGTTAGCGGCTTCTCCTACAATGAGCAGTTCTTC. Filled out from reference TRBV5-1 and TRBJ2-1, the complete variable domain reads KAGVTQTPRYLIKTRGQQVTLSCSPISGHRSVSWYQQTPGQGLQFLFEYFSETQRNKGNFPGRFSGRQFSNSRSEMNVSTLELGDSALYLCASSLGVSGFSYNEQFFGPGTRLTVL.

The V and J genes are TRBV28 and TRBJ2-3; a possible D gene is TRBD2 (7 bases). The V and J ends lost 6 bases and 2 bases respectively, with 15 bases between them. Germline V gene sequence: CDR1 MDHEN, CDR2 SYDVKM. CDR3 length: 15 residues. The CDR3 reads CASSSRGGDTDTQYF. CDR3 bases: TGTGCCAGCAGCAGTAGGGGGGGAGACACAGATACGCAGTATTTT.

J is TRBJ1-5 and V is TRBV2; 8 nucleotides agree with TRBD1. The CDR3 has 14 amino acids. Germline V lookup: CDR1 SNHLY, CDR2 FYNNEI. Losses at the gene ends were 4 bases for V and 7 bases for J; bases not matched to a gene: 6. CDR3: CASSGQGPKQPQHF. The CDR3 DNA reads as TGTGCCAGCAGTGGACAGGGGCCAAAACAGCCCCAGCATTTT.

The gene calls are TRBV6-5 and TRBJ2-1, with 12 bases matching TRBD2. The CDR3 runs to 16 residues. Germline V lookup: CDR1 MNHEY, CDR2 SVGAGI. V trimming: 1 base; J trimming: 7 bases; junction bases outside the gene matches: 5. The CDR3 protein is CASSYLTTSGRNEQFF. The CDR3 coding sequence is TGTGCCAGCAGTTACTTAACGACTAGCGGGAGAAATGAGCAGTTCTTC.

The chain couples TRBV2 to TRBJ2-7; 14 bases are a match to TRBD2. The CDR3 has 16 residues. V was pared by 5 bases and J by 3 bases, with 6 bases of the junction left unmatched. Germline loops: CDR1 SNHLY, CDR2 FYNNEI. The DNA of the CDR3 is TGTGCCAGCAGTACCGGGACTAGCGGGAGTCGCTACGAGCAGTACTTC. It codes for CASSTGTSGSRYEQYF.

The V call is TRBV18, the J call TRBJ2-1; the match to TRBD2 covers 9 bases. The CDR3 runs to 16 residues. Unmatched junction bases numbered 5, after V lost 5 bases and J lost 0 bases. Germline loops: CDR1 KGHSH, CDR2 LQKENI. CDR3 protein: CASSARLADSYNEQFF. CDR3 sequence (DNA): TGTGCCAGCTCAGCCCGACTAGCGGACTCCTACAATGAGCAGTTCTTC.

The chain recombines TRBV7-3 with TRBJ2-1; 11 bases map to TRBD2. Germline assignment: CDR1 SGHTA and CDR2 FQGTGA. The ends lost 5 bases at V and 10 bases at J; junction bases unmatched: 13. The CDR3 length is 16 residues. The CDR3 is CASSGGLAVSLGEQFF. CDR3 sequence (DNA): TGTGCCAGCAGCGGGGGACTAGCGGTCTCGCTGGGGGAGCAGTTCTTC.

The chain has TRBV6-5 and TRBJ1-3; D unresolved. V was clipped by 10 bases and J by 4 bases, with 20 bases between them. The germline CDR1 and CDR2 sequences are MNHEY and SVGAGI. The CDR3 sequence is 15 residues long. CDR3 in amino acids: CATKGLQLGGNTIYF. In nucleotides, the CDR3 is TGTGCCACCAAGGGCCTGCAGCTCGGGGGAAACACCATATATTTT.

V and J are TRBV28 and TRBJ1-4; TRBD1 matches at 8 bases. Germline CDR1 MDHEN, CDR2 SYDVKM. The CDR3 is made up of 16 amino acids. The V gene end was trimmed by 8 bases and the J gene end by 1 base; junction bases not matched to a gene: 9. The CDR3 spells CASGDRGGVTNEKLFF. As DNA, the CDR3 is TGTGCCAGCGGAGACAGGGGCGGAGTAACTAATGAAAAACTGTTTTTT.

The chain carries TRBV20-1 and TRBJ1-2, with 7 bases identical to TRBD1. Unmatched junction bases numbered 5, after V lost 6 bases and J lost 7 bases. Germline CDR1 DFQATT, CDR2 SNEGSKA (reference sequence). The CDR3 spans 11 residues. CDR3 amino acids: CSALQGPGYTF. DNA of the CDR3: TGCAGTGCGTTACAGGGGCCTGGCTACACCTTC.

The gene calls are TRBV5-1 and TRBJ2-6, with 7 bases matching TRBD1. CDR3 length: 14 residues. Germline V gives CDR1 SGHRS, CDR2 YFSETQ. Germline trimming cut 7 bases from V and 1 base from J; bases unmatched to any gene: 2. CDR3 DNA: TGCGCCAGCTGCAGGGGGTCTGGGGCCAACGTCCTGACTTTC. Its protein product is CASCRGSGANVLTF.

This clone was observed a single time. The V gene is TRBV5-1, the J gene TRBJ2-2; 9 nucleotides agree with TRBD1. V trimming: 3 bases; J trimming: 6 bases; junction bases outside the gene matches: 15. The CDR3 runs to 18 residues. Looked up from germline, CDR1 is SGHRS and CDR2 is YFSETQ. This chain's CDR3 is CASSSNPPGQGFSGELFF. CDR3 DNA: TGCGCCAGCAGCTCAAATCCTCCGGGACAGGGTTTTTCCGGGGAGCTGTTTTTT.

V and J are TRBV6-1 and TRBJ2-5, with D possibly matching TRBD2 (5 bases). This CDR3 has 16 amino acids. Germline V lookup: CDR1 MNHNS, CDR2 SASEGT. Trimming left V 2 bases short and J 5 bases short, with 18 bases between. CDR3 in amino acids: CASSESAHGMWETQYF. The CDR3 nucleotides read TGTGCCAGCAGTGAATCGGCCCACGGGATGTGGGAGACCCAGTACTTC.